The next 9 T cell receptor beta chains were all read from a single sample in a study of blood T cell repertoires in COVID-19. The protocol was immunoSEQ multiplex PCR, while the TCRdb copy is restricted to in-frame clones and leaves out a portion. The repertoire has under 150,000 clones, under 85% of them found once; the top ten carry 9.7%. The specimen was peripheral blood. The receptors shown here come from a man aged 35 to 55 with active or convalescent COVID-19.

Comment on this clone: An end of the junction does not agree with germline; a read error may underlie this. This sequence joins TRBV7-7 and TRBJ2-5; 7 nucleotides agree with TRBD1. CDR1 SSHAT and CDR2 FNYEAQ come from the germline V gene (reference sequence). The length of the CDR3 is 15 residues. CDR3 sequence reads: CASSLGDSDQETQYF. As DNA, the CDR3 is TGTGCTAGCAGCTTAGGGGACAGTGATCAAGAGACCCAGTACTTC.

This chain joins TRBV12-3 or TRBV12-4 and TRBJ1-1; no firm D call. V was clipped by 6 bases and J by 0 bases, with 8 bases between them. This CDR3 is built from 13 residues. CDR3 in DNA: TGTGCCAGCAGGAGGGTTTTGAACACTGAAGCTTTCTTT. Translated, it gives CASRRVLNTEAFF.

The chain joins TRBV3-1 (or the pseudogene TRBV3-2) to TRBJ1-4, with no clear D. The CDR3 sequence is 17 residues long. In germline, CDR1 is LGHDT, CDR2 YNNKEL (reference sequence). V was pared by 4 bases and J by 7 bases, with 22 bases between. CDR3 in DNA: TGTGCCAGCAGCCGCGAGGCCGGGCGAGGTGAGGGTGAAAAACTGTTTTTT. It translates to CASSREAGRGEGEKLFF.

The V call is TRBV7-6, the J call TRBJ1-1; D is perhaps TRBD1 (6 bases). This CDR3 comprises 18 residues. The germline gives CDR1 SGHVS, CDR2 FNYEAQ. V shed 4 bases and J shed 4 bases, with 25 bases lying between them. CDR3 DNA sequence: TGTGCCAGCAGCTCGTCTATACCGGGGGGGCATGTTGGCACTGAAGCTTTCTTT. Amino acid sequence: CASSSSIPGGHVGTEAFF.

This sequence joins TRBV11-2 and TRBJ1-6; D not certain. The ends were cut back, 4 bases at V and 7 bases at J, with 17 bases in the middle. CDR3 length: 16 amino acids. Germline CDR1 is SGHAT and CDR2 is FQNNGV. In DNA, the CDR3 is TGTGCCAGCAGCTCCTCCCGACTCGGCGGGAATTCACCCCTCCACTTT. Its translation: CASSSSRLGGNSPLHF.

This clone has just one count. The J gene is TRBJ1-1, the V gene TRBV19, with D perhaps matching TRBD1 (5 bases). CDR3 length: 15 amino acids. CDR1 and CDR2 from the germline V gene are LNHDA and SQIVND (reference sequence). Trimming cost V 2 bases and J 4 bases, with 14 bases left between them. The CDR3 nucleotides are TGTGCCAGTAGTATAAATTCAGGGTTAGGCACTGAAGCTTTCTTT. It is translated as CASSINSGLGTEAFF.

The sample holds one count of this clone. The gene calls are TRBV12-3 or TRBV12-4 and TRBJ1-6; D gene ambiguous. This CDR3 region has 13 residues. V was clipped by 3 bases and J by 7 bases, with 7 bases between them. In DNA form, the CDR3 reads TGTGCCAGCAGTTTTCGGGGAAATTCACCCCTCCACTTT. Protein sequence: CASSFRGNSPLHF.

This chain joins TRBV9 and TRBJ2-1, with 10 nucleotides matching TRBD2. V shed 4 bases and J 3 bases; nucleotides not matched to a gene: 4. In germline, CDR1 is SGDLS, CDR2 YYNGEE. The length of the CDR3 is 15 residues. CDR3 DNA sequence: TGTGCCAGCAGCCTCCTAGCGGGGGACTACAATGAGCAGTTCTTC. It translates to CASSLLAGDYNEQFF.

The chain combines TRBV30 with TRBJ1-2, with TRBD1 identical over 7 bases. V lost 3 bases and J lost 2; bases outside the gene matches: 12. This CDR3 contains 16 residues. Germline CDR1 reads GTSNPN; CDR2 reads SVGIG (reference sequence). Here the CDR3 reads CAWSALLGQLNYGYTF. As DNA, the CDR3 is TGTGCCTGGAGCGCCCTCCTGGGACAGTTAAACTATGGCTACACCTTC.